The 21 T cell receptor beta chains below come from one sample, sequenced in a study of cytomegalovirus exposure and HLA in healthy donors. PCR employed 60 Vbeta and 13 Jbeta primers. Clones were read by immunoSEQ multiplex PCR, and TCRdb kept only the in-frame ones, dropping some. The repertoire shows about 79,000 clones; the top ten hold approximately 4.2%. Sequencing was carried out using PBMCs. The receptors stem from a man aged 25-40 years in good health and CMV-seronegative.

Comments on this clone: Within the sample, other DNA sequences also encode this same CDR3. The chain couples TRBV11-2 to TRBJ2-5, with 8 bases identical to TRBD2. Germline values: CDR1 SGHAT, CDR2 FQNNGV. V lost 2 bases to trimming and J lost 1 base; unmatched junction nucleotides: 0. The CDR3 has 14 residues. CDR3 DNA sequence: TGTGCCAGCAGCTTACTAGCGGGCCAAGAGACCCAGTACTTC. This sequence encodes CASSLLAGQETQYF.

The rearrangement joins TRBV7-9 to TRBJ1-1; TRBD1 is a possible D gene (5 bases). The CDR3 contains 13 residues. Germline V gene lookup returns CDR1 SEHNR and CDR2 FQNEAQ (reference sequence). V dropped 2 bases and J dropped 7 bases, with 11 bases sitting between them. The CDR3 DNA sequence: TGTGCCAGCAGCTTAACATCGGGGGGTGAAGCTTTCTTT. It specifies CASSLTSGGEAFF.

The rearrangement uses TRBV5-1 and TRBJ1-2; 10 bases agree with TRBD1. Losses at the gene ends were 3 bases for V and 6 bases for J; bases not matched to a gene: 5. CDR3 length: 14 amino acids. CDR1 and CDR2 (germline): SGHRS, YFSETQ. CDR3 nucleotide sequence: TGCGCCAGCAGCTCCACCGGGACAGGGGATGGCTACACCTTC. Translated, it gives CASSSTGTGDGYTF.

This chain joins TRBV6-5 and TRBJ2-5, with D tentatively TRBD1 (7 bases). V was shortened by 2 bases and J by 5 bases, with 12 bases between the two germline ends. Germline V gene data show CDR1 as MNHEY and CDR2 as SVGAGI. The CDR3 spans 14 residues. CDR3 in amino acids: CASSYKGAGETQYF. CDR3 in DNA: TGTGCCAGCAGTTACAAGGGGGCGGGGGAGACCCAGTACTTC.

The chain uses TRBV2 and TRBJ2-1, with D uncertain. The germline V and J ends were trimmed by 7 bases and 0 bases, with 13 bases remaining between them. CDR3 length equals 15 residues. Germline CDR1 is SNHLY and CDR2 is FYNNEI. CDR3 in amino acids: CASTPEPSSYNEQFF. In DNA form, the CDR3 reads TGTGCCAGCACTCCCGAGCCGAGCTCCTACAATGAGCAGTTCTTC.

The chain recombines TRBV6-1 with TRBJ1-2; D uncertain. This CDR3 region has 14 residues. Per germline, CDR1 MNHNS and CDR2 SASEGT. V lost 4 bases and J lost 4, with 13 bases in between. The CDR3, as DNA: TGTGCCAGCAGTGCCTATATTAACTCCTATGGCTACACCTTC. Translated, it gives CASSAYINSYGYTF.

This chain connects TRBV19 to TRBJ1-1; D gene uncertain. Trimming left V 6 bases short and J 8 bases short, with 10 bases between. Per germline, CDR1 LNHDA and CDR2 SQIVND (reference sequence). This CDR3 comprises 11 residues. CDR3 nucleotides: TGTGCCAGTAGGGTCGGTCTCGAAGCTTTCTTT. It encodes CASRVGLEAFF.

The rearrangement joins TRBV5-1 to TRBJ2-7, with 8 nucleotides matching TRBD2. The V and J ends lost 0 bases and 5 bases, in that order; junction bases with no gene match: 10. Per germline, CDR1 SGHRS and CDR2 YFSETQ. The CDR3 consists of 16 residues. CDR3 loop: CASSLGPLAGEHEQYF. The CDR3 region has the DNA TGCGCCAGCAGCTTGGGGCCCCTAGCGGGTGAGCACGAGCAGTACTTC.

The chain combines TRBV7-9 with TRBJ1-6; 8 positions match TRBD1. Germline V gene lookup returns CDR1 SEHNR and CDR2 FQNEAQ (reference sequence). The CDR3 has 18 residues. V lost 5 bases to trimming and J lost 10 bases; unmatched junction nucleotides: 19. This CDR3 is CASSTTLDRVAFNSPLHF. DNA for the CDR3: TGTGCCAGCAGCACAACGCTGGACAGGGTTGCATTCAACTCACCCCTCCACTTT.

The gene calls are TRBV27 and TRBJ2-4; possibly TRBD1 for D (6 bases). There are 13 residues in the CDR3. Trimming took off 5 bases at V and 9 bases at J, with 14 bases between the two ends. CDR1 is MNHEY, CDR2 SMNVEV, per germline (reference sequence). In DNA, the CDR3 is TGTGCCAGCAGTAACAGGGAAGCGAGCATTCAGTACTTC. Protein: CASSNREASIQYF.

The genes are TRBV28 and TRBJ2-7; 8 bases line up with TRBD2. The germline CDR1 and CDR2 sequences are MDHEN and SYDVKM. After removal of 1 base from V and 4 bases from J, the junction contained 6 bases not matched to a gene. The CDR3 is 15 residues long. CDR3 in amino acids: CASSLSTGGRYEQYF. CDR3 in DNA: TGTGCCAGCAGTTTATCCACGGGAGGGCGATACGAGCAGTACTTC.

The rearrangement uses TRBV6-5 and TRBJ1-2; TRBD1 matches at 9 bases. The CDR3 consists of 15 residues. V dropped 5 bases and J dropped 8; count of bases not matched to a gene: 12. Per germline, CDR1 MNHEY and CDR2 SVGAGI. The CDR3 is CASSTVGQGIKGYTF. DNA for the CDR3: TGTGCCAGCAGTACCGTGGGACAGGGTATTAAAGGCTACACCTTC.

The chain uses TRBV2 and TRBJ1-4; D ambiguous. Trimming pared 6 bases from V and 4 bases from J, leaving 12 bases between. The CDR3 is 14 residues long. CDR1 is SNHLY and CDR2 is FYNNEI in the germline V gene. The CDR3 nucleotides are TGTGCCAGCAGCGCACAGACGATTAATGAAAAACTGTTTTTT. Protein product: CASSAQTINEKLFF.

V gene TRBV10-3 combines with J gene TRBJ2-3; D possibly corresponds to TRBD2 (5 bases). Germline CDR1 ENHRY, CDR2 SYGVKD. The CDR3 is 15 amino acids. The V end lost 6 bases, the J end lost 3 bases, and 16 bases lay between the germline ends. For the CDR3, the DNA is TGTGCCATCAGCCTACTAGGTCCGAGGACAGATACGCAGTATTTT. The encoded protein is CAISLLGPRTDTQYF.

The chain is built from TRBV7-8 and TRBJ2-3; D call uncertain. This CDR3 region has 16 residues. V lost 2 bases and J lost 0, with 12 bases in between. Germline CDR1 is SGHVS and CDR2 is FQNEAQ. CDR3 DNA: TGTGCCAGCAGCTTAATTGGCGGATTAAGCACAGATACGCAGTATTTT. Translating it yields CASSLIGGLSTDTQYF.

The CDR3 loop is CASSSLEEEQYF. Written as DNA, the CDR3 is TGTGCCAGCTCCTCCCTCGAGGAAGAGCAGTACTTC. The rearrangement joins TRBV18 to TRBJ2-7; no reliable D call. This CDR3 is 12 amino acids long. Trimming pared 6 bases from V and 7 bases from J, leaving 13 bases between. CDR1 KGHSH and CDR2 LQKENI come from the germline V gene.

This chain links TRBV2 with TRBJ2-7; TRBD1 is a possible D gene (5 bases). The CDR3 totals 12 residues. The germline gives CDR1 SNHLY, CDR2 FYNNEI. Trimming shortened V by 6 bases and J by 2 bases, and 8 bases separated the two germline ends. For the CDR3, the DNA is TGTGCCAGCAGGACAGATACCTACGAGCAGTACTTC. Translating gives CASRTDTYEQYF. Based on the CDR3 plus reference TRBV2 and TRBJ2-7, the full variable domain is EPEVTQTPSHQVTQMGQEVILRCVPISNHLYFYWYRQILGQKVEFLVSFYNNEISEKSEIFDDQFSVERPDGSNFTLKIRSTKLEDSAMYFCASRTDTYEQYFGPGTRLTVT.

The chain links TRBV5-1 to TRBJ2-5; TRBD2 matches 10 bases. Germline values: CDR1 SGHRS, CDR2 YFSETQ. CDR3 length: 15 residues. V was clipped by 1 base and J by 4 bases; unmatched bases: 4. The CDR3, as DNA: TGCGCCAGCAGCTTGCCTAGCGGGGGTGGAGAGACCCAGTACTTC. Translating gives CASSLPSGGGETQYF.

The chain recombines TRBV2 with TRBJ1-2; 8 positions agree with TRBD1. This CDR3 region has 14 residues. From germline, CDR1 is SNHLY and CDR2 FYNNEI. The V gene end was trimmed by 6 bases and the J gene end by 8 bases; junction bases not matched to a gene: 11. CDR3 bases: TGTGCCAGCAGAATCTTTCAGGGGGCGCGGGGCTACACCTTC. Its protein is CASRIFQGARGYTF.

The chain couples TRBV12-5 to TRBJ2-7; D not certain. V was cut by 2 bases and J by 2 bases, with 7 bases left in between. CDR1 is LGHNT and CDR2 is FRNRAP in the germline V gene. The CDR3 spans 13 residues. CDR3 protein: CASGLPYPYEQYF. The CDR3 bases are TGTGCTAGTGGTTTGCCCTACCCCTACGAGCAGTACTTC.

The rearrangement joins TRBV19 to TRBJ2-7; 9 bases align to TRBD1. The CDR3 covers 14 residues. J was trimmed by 3 bases and V by 5 bases; bases with no gene match: 5. Germline lookup yields CDR1 LNHDA and CDR2 SQIVND (reference sequence). The CDR3 DNA reads TGTGCCAGTAGTGAGGGACAGGGCGACTACGAGCAGTACTTC. Protein sequence: CASSEGQGDYEQYF.